The clone carrying this TCR beta chain has at least ten counts. As yet, its antigen is unknown. This entry comes from a study of CD8 T cells in ankylosing spondylitis. Using quantitative 5'-RACE with molecular barcodes, the authors made TCR beta libraries. Using its own MiXCR run on the 5' RACE reads, TCRdb lists one record per CDR3 protein. The profile shows about 42,000 distinct CDR3 sequences, over 3.5% of them singletons. The germline V gene has CDR1 SGDLS and CDR2 YYNGEE. With V trimmed by 2 bases and J by 7 bases, 6 bases remained unmatched. The CDR3 covers 15 residues. Study-level findings and limits: Within ankylosing spondylitis blood, a TCR beta motif made up of eight or nine highly homologous variants appeared to be characteristic. Reportedly, significant enrichment of disease-linked clones occurred in matched ankylosing spondylitis synovial fluid. Disease-associated clonotypes exhibited CD8+ identity and were relatively infrequent in peripheral blood.

The sample comprised blood, either unsorted or a sorted T cell fraction (not recorded which). The chain is built from TRBV9 and TRBJ1-4; 9 positions agree with TRBD1. The TCR sequence derives from a female donor with ankylosing spondylitis or in good health (not recorded which). The CDR3 nucleotides read TGTGCCAGCAGCGTTTCCGGGACAGGGCGTGAAAAACTGTTTTTT. Protein sequence: CASSVSGTGREKLFF.